The 6 T cell receptor beta chains reported below all come from one sample, sequenced in a study of regulatory T cells in long-lasting Graves disease. Both iRepertoire HTBI primers and Arm-PCR of CDR3 regions were used to build the TCR beta libraries. One entry per CDR3 protein, called by TCRdb with MiXCR from the multiplex PCR reads. The sample includes 390,000 or so distinct CDR3 sequences, about 12% of them seen just once. Time point defined: newly diagnosed GD, antithyroid drugs for less than 3 months. With RNA extracted from PBMCs as input, the TCR library was made. These same data were also listed under a study on T cells in Graves' hyperthyroidism and ophthalmopathy.

The sequences come from peripheral blood mononuclear cells (PBMCs), collected at new diagnosis, from a patient treated with antithyroid drugs. The receptors stem from a woman aged 18-29 years with Graves disease.

V usage is TRBV2 and J usage is TRBJ1-2, with 7 bases identical to TRBD1. V lost 5 bases and J lost 0; bases outside the gene matches: 6. The CDR3 is 15 amino acids. The V gene's germline CDR1 is SNHLY and CDR2 FYNNEI. CDR3 residues: CASSSGQASNYGYTF. CDR3 nucleotides: TGTGCCAGCAGTTCCGGACAGGCTTCTAACTATGGCTACACCTTC.

This clonotype has ten or more counts. The V and J genes are TRBV18 and TRBJ1-5, with 9 bases that match TRBD1. CDR3 length: 15 residues. CDR1 KGHSH and CDR2 LQKENI come from the germline V gene. The trim removed 5 bases at V and 4 bases at J, leaving 6 bases unmatched. The CDR3 DNA reads as TGTGCCAGCTCATTAACCGGGACAGGGAATCAGCCCCAGCATTTT. Amino acid sequence: CASSLTGTGNQPQHF.

This clonotype was seen at least ten times. The chain employs TRBV18 and TRBJ1-3; D is unclear. Germline loops: CDR1 KGHSH, CDR2 LQKENI. CDR3 length: 15 amino acids. V was trimmed by 0 bases and J by 2 bases, leaving 8 bases between them. This chain's CDR3 is CASSPPRRTGNTIYF. DNA of the CDR3: TGTGCCAGCTCACCACCCAGGAGGACTGGAAACACCATATATTTT.

The V and J genes are TRBV27 and TRBJ2-3; 13 bases are a match to TRBD2. CDR3 length: 19 residues. Germline CDR1 MNHEY, CDR2 SMNVEV (reference sequence). Trimming removed 5 bases from V and 5 bases from J; junction bases left unmatched: 16. CDR3: CASSPTSGGIVWGGDTQYF. CDR3 nucleotide sequence: TGTGCCAGCAGTCCGACTAGCGGGGGGATAGTTTGGGGAGGAGATACGCAGTATTTT.

The sample holds a few counts of this clonotype. The genes are TRBV18 and TRBJ1-4; D is perhaps TRBD1 (6 bases). This CDR3 contains 15 residues. In germline, CDR1 is KGHSH, CDR2 LQKENI. V was pared by 3 bases and J by 4 bases, with 12 bases between. The CDR3 DNA sequence: TGTGCCAGCTCACCGGTACAGGGATTTAATGAAAAACTGTTTTTT. Its protein is CASSPVQGFNEKLFF.

This chain uses TRBV5-4 with TRBJ1-4, with D maybe TRBD1 (5 bases). Deletions cut 4 bases from V and 10 bases from J, with 17 bases between. This CDR3 is 14 amino acids long. Germline lookup yields CDR1 SGHNT and CDR2 YYREEE (reference sequence). The CDR3 DNA reads as TGTGCCAGCAGCAAAGACTTCCCGGGGGGAAAACTGTTTTTT. Residues: CASSKDFPGGKLFF.